This T cell receptor (beta chain) came from a study of shared clonotypes between healthy human individuals. Sequencing used immunoSEQ multiplex PCR; TCRdb keeps in-frame clones, though not all of them. The sample carries 100,000 or so clones, approximately 65% recorded once. Germline V gene sequence: CDR1 WNHNN, CDR2 SYGVQD (reference sequence). The CDR3 is made up of 13 amino acids. Trimming removed 2 bases from V and 2 bases from J, with 7 bases in between. Notes on this clone: The sample carries other DNA sequences with the same CDR3.

The chain employs TRBV10-1 and TRBJ2-7; D gene uncertain. This clonotype was obtained from a woman in her 30s in good health. Sequencing was done on a sample of memory CD8+ T cells sorted from blood. Subset given: CD45RO+ cells pooled with CCR7-negative TemRA cells. The CDR3 region is CASSEGRTYEQYF. The CDR3 nucleotides read TGCGCCAGCAGTGAGGGACGAACCTACGAGCAGTACTTC.